Listed here is a single TCR beta chain. The CDR3 extends over 12 amino acids. V lost 3 bases and J lost 9, with 11 bases in between. The data derive from a study of blood T cell repertoires in COVID-19. The repertoire was sequenced with immunoSEQ multiplex PCR; TCRdb's copy has only in-frame clones and lacks some. The data show 95,000 to 150,000 clones, with approximately 74% seen just once and 6% held by the top ten. The genes are TRBV12-3 or TRBV12-4 and TRBJ1-2; D gene uncertain. The specimen was peripheral blood. The TCR originated in an elderly man with COVID-19, enrolled during active disease. CDR3 in DNA: TGTGCCAGCAGTTTGGACTCACGGAGCTACACCTTC. Translated, it gives CASSLDSRSYTF.